This passage covers 22 T cell receptor beta chains from one sample sequenced in a study of siplizumab effects on memory and regulatory T cells. Profiling relied on immunoSEQ multiplex PCR, and the TCRdb table lists in-frame clones only, not all of them. The data show tens of thousands of clones, approximately 93% seen once. The specimen sequenced was CD8+ T cells sorted from blood. Receptors originate from a human donor in good health.

The chain joins TRBV10-1 to TRBJ2-5; the D gene is possibly TRBD2 (6 bases). V lost 0 bases, J lost 1 base, and 6 bases lay in between. CDR3 size: 14 residues. Germline V gene sequence: CDR1 WNHNN, CDR2 SYGVQD (reference sequence). CDR3: CASSESGGQETQYF. The CDR3 DNA reads TGCGCCAGCAGTGAGTCGGGGGGCCAAGAGACCCAGTACTTC.

The sample holds one count of this clone. The V call is TRBV11-2, the J call TRBJ1-3; TRBD1 aligns across 8 bases. The CDR3 consists of 16 residues. J was trimmed by 0 bases and V by 5 bases; bases with no gene match: 6. Germline CDR1 SGHAT, CDR2 FQNNGV. The CDR3 region is CASSPQGASSGNTIYF. As DNA, the CDR3 is TGTGCCAGCAGCCCGCAGGGGGCGAGCTCTGGAAACACCATATATTTT.

V gene TRBV9 combines with J gene TRBJ1-1; 9 bases line up with TRBD1. The CDR3 length is 16 residues. Germline trimming cut 3 bases from V and 4 bases from J; bases unmatched to any gene: 10. The germline gives CDR1 SGDLS, CDR2 YYNGEE. DNA of the CDR3: TGTGCCAGCAGCGCGACAGGGGGTGCCCGCGGCACTGAAGCTTTCTTT. This gives the protein CASSATGGARGTEAFF.

The chain couples TRBV30 to TRBJ2-2; 10 positions agree with TRBD1. This CDR3 region has 13 residues. Trimming removed 3 bases from V and 7 bases from J; junction bases left unmatched: 2. Germline V gene sequence: CDR1 GTSNPN, CDR2 SVGIG (reference sequence). CDR3 amino acids: CAWRDRGVGELFF. The DNA for the CDR3 is TGTGCCTGGAGGGACAGGGGGGTCGGGGAGCTGTTTTTT.

The chain uses TRBV27 and TRBJ1-1; D is perhaps TRBD1 (5 bases). V lost 2 bases, J lost 7 bases, and 11 bases lay in between. CDR1 and CDR2 from the germline V gene are MNHEY and SMNVEV (reference sequence). The CDR3 consists of 13 residues. The CDR3 bases are TGTGCCAGCAGTTTAGAGCAGGGTGGTGAAGCTTTCTTT. The encoded protein is CASSLEQGGEAFF.

Only one count was recorded for this clone. The chain recombines TRBV2 with TRBJ2-5; D possibly corresponds to TRBD1 (5 bases). The length of the CDR3 is 16 residues. The germline V gene has CDR1 SNHLY and CDR2 FYNNEI. V was trimmed by 7 bases and J by 5 bases, leaving 23 bases between them. CDR3 region: CASMGSYLGDSETQYF. The CDR3 DNA reads as TGTGCCAGCATGGGTAGCTACTTAGGGGATTCTGAGACCCAGTACTTC.

The rearrangement links TRBV7-9 to TRBJ2-7, with 10 bases aligning to TRBD1. The germline V gene has CDR1 SEHNR and CDR2 FQNEAQ (reference sequence). This CDR3 has 16 amino acids. Trimming took 0 bases from V and 6 from J; bases not matched to a gene: 8. The CDR3 DNA reads as TGTGCCAGCAGCTTAGCCCCCGGGACAGGGGCGACCGAGCAGTACTTC. Residues: CASSLAPGTGATEQYF.

The chain uses TRBV4-3 and TRBJ2-7, with D tentatively TRBD2 (5 bases). The germline V gene encodes CDR1 LGHNA and CDR2 YSLEER. This CDR3 spans 14 amino acids. Trimming removed 0 bases at V and 7 bases at J, with 13 bases between. In DNA, the CDR3 is TGCGCCAGCAGCCAAGAGTGGACCCCGGGAGAGCAGTACTTC. Protein sequence: CASSQEWTPGEQYF.

The rearrangement joins TRBV7-9 to TRBJ2-1, with D possibly called TRBD1 or TRBD2 (5 bases each). Germline V gives CDR1 SEHNR, CDR2 FQNEAQ (reference sequence). The V gene lost 1 base and the J gene lost 0 bases, with 10 bases spanning the gap. The CDR3 totals 16 residues. For the CDR3, the DNA is TGTGCCAGCAGCTTAGTCGGGACCAACTCCTACAATGAGCAGTTCTTC. Translated, it gives CASSLVGTNSYNEQFF. Full variable domain (rest looked up from reference TRBV7-9 and TRBJ2-1): DTGVSQNPRHKITKRGQNVTFRCDPISEHNRLYWYRQTLGQGPEFLTYFQNEAQLEKSRLLSDRFSAERPKGSFSTLEIQRTEQGDSAMYLCASSLVGTNSYNEQFFGPGTRLTVL.

This clone occurred a few times. The rearrangement links TRBV29-1 to TRBJ1-1; D unresolved. Trimming shortened V by 3 bases and J by 0 bases, and 8 bases separated the two germline ends. This CDR3 has 13 amino acids. CDR1 and CDR2 (germline): SQVTM, ANQGSEA. CDR3 coding DNA: TGCAGCGTTGAGAATGGGTTGAACACTGAAGCTTTCTTT. Amino acids: CSVENGLNTEAFF. Full variable domain (remainder filled in from reference TRBV29-1 and TRBJ1-1): SAVISQKPSRDICQRGTSLTIQCQVDSQVTMMFWYRQQPGQSLTLIATANQGSEATYESGFVIDKFPISRPNLTFSTLTVSNMSPEDSSIYLCSVENGLNTEAFFGQGTRLTVV.

The chain combines TRBV5-6 with TRBJ2-3; 11 bases fit TRBD2. Germline V gene sequence: CDR1 SGHDT, CDR2 YYEEEE. The CDR3 consists of 15 residues. V lost 3 bases and J lost 6; bases outside the gene matches: 6. The chain's CDR3 is CASSSLAGGPDTQYF. In DNA form, the CDR3 reads TGTGCCAGCAGCTCGCTAGCGGGAGGCCCCGATACGCAGTATTTT.

The chain carries TRBV4-3 and TRBJ2-7; no firm D call. V shed 1 base and J shed 6 bases, with 10 bases lying between them. Germline CDR1 LGHNA, CDR2 YSLEER. The CDR3 has 13 amino acids. CDR3 loop: CASSQGDWGEQYF. In DNA, the CDR3 is TGCGCCAGCAGCCAAGGTGATTGGGGCGAGCAGTACTTC.

The chain uses TRBV7-9 and TRBJ1-4; 7 nucleotides line up with TRBD1. The junction had 7 bases not matched to a gene; V was cut back by 7 bases and J by 5 bases. The CDR3 has 14 amino acids. Germline V gene data show CDR1 as SEHNR and CDR2 as FQNEAQ (reference sequence). CDR3: CASTSGQLNEKLFF. The CDR3 DNA reads TGTGCCAGCACCTCGGGACAGCTAAATGAAAAACTGTTTTTT.

This clone showed up just once. The chain employs TRBV27 and TRBJ2-1; 14 bases fit TRBD2. CDR1 and CDR2 from the germline V gene are MNHEY and SMNVEV (reference sequence). The junction had 5 bases not matched to a gene; V was cut back by 5 bases and J by 14 bases. The CDR3 runs 13 residues. CDR3: CASSPGTSGGEFF. The CDR3 DNA reads TGTGCCAGCAGTCCAGGGACTAGCGGGGGCGAGTTCTTC.

Turning to this clone: One end of the junction fails to match germline, which may point to a read error. The rearrangement uses TRBV5-6 and TRBJ2-3, with 8 bases fitting TRBD2. Germline CDR1 reads SGHDT; CDR2 reads YYEEEE. The CDR3 length is 17 residues. The CDR3 loop reads CASSFTPPREGRYTRYF. CDR3 bases: TGTGCCAGCAGCTTCACCCCCCCCCGGGAGGGAAGGTATACGCGGTATTTT. The whole variable domain, filled in from reference TRBV5-6 and TRBJ2-3, reads DAGVTQSPTHLIKTRGQQVTLRCSPKSGHDTVSWYQQALGQGPQFIFQYYEEEERQRGNFPDRFSGHQFPNYSSELNVNALLLGDSALYLCASSFTPPREGRYTRYFGPGTRLTVL.

The CDR3 coding sequence is TGTGCCAGCAGTTTATCGACAGGGGCCCAATTTAGTTCACCCCTCCACTTT. It encodes CASSLSTGAQFSSPLHF. The chain uses TRBV27 and TRBJ1-6; 8 nucleotides align to TRBD1. The CDR3 runs to 17 residues. V was pared by 0 bases and J by 9 bases, with 10 bases of the junction left unmatched. In germline, CDR1 is MNHEY, CDR2 SMNVEV (reference sequence).

DNA of the CDR3: TGTGCCAGCAGTTTATCGGGGACAGCCTACGAGCAGTACTTC. Translating it yields CASSLSGTAYEQYF. V gene TRBV27 combines with J gene TRBJ2-7; 7 bases are a match to TRBD1. The CDR3 is made up of 14 amino acids. V lost 0 bases to trimming and J lost 2 bases; unmatched junction nucleotides: 1. Germline CDR1 MNHEY, CDR2 SMNVEV (reference sequence).

Here the CDR3 DNA reads TGTGCCAGCAGTTTATCTGATAGAGGCGGCTACGAGCAGTACTTC. Protein sequence: CASSLSDRGGYEQYF. V gene TRBV27 combines with J gene TRBJ2-7, with unresolved D. Germline CDR1 and CDR2: MNHEY and SMNVEV (reference sequence). Between the trimmed V and J ends, which lost 0 bases and 3 bases, there was a span of 12 bases. This CDR3 contains 15 residues.

V usage is TRBV11-1 and J usage is TRBJ2-7; weak D call: TRBD2 (5 bases). The V gene lost 3 bases and the J gene lost 0 bases, with 12 bases spanning the gap. CDR1 and CDR2 (germline): SGHAT, FQDESV (reference sequence). The CDR3 spans 15 residues. CDR3 nucleotide sequence: TGTGCCAGCAGCTTCTCCGGGGATCCCTCCTACGAGCAGTACTTC. Its translation is CASSFSGDPSYEQYF.

This clone was counted a single time. The chain has TRBV9 and TRBJ2-1; D gene uncertain. CDR1 is SGDLS, CDR2 YYNGEE, per germline. This CDR3 region has 11 residues. V dropped 2 bases and J dropped 6 bases, with 3 bases sitting between them. The DNA for the CDR3 is TGTGCCAGCAGCGTTAGCAATGAGCAGTTCTTC. Amino acid sequence: CASSVSNEQFF.

This clone was seen a single time. This rearrangement joins TRBV5-6 to TRBJ2-2, with 10 nucleotides matching TRBD2. CDR3 length: 17 amino acids. Germline V gene data show CDR1 as SGHDT and CDR2 as YYEEEE. Trimming removed 0 bases from V and 1 base from J; junction bases left unmatched: 3. In nucleotides, the CDR3 is TGTGCCAGCAGCTTGGATCCTAGCGGGAGGAACACCGGGGAGCTGTTTTTT. It yields the protein CASSLDPSGRNTGELFF.

This chain uses TRBV6-1 with TRBJ2-1; no definite D call. Looked up from germline, CDR1 is MNHNS and CDR2 is SASEGT. The germline V and J ends were trimmed by 6 bases and 0 bases, with 6 bases remaining between them. This CDR3 region has 13 residues. In nucleotides, the CDR3 is TGTGCCAGCAGGGCAGTCTCCTACAATGAGCAGTTCTTC. Protein: CASRAVSYNEQFF.